This T cell receptor (beta chain) was observed in a study of beta chain features in type 1 diabetes. The study's findings and limits: In cDNA sequencing, cells with high TCR expression could be over-represented. Among patients with Type 1 diabetes, TCRB CDR3s were moderately but significantly shorter in every one of the four CD4+ subsets.

The whole isolated RNA underwent reverse transcription, so sequencing captured expressed TCRB transcripts. Assay used: immunoSEQ multiplex PCR; TCRdb lists only in-frame clones, some missing. This sample has some 250,000 clones; under 13% occur once, and the top ten carry about 0.018%. Germline V gene data show CDR1 as SGHRS and CDR2 as YFSETQ. The V end was cut by 7 bases, the J end by 3 bases, with 11 bases between. The CDR3 extends over 14 amino acids. On this clone: Its antigen is unidentified.

CD4+ naive, central memory, regulatory and stem cell-like memory cells were sorted via CD45RO/CCR7/CD25/CD127/CD95/CD27. The chain recombines TRBV5-1 with TRBJ2-6; a possible D gene is TRBD2 (5 bases). The sequence came from a man aged 25 to 40 with type 1 diabetes. Material for sequencing was naive CD4+ T cells from blood. CDR3 nucleotides: TGCGCCAGCCGGGATCTAGGTGGGGCCAACGTCCTGACTTTC. Residues: CASRDLGGANVLTF.